This is a list of T cell receptor beta chains from one sample in a study of neurological immune-mediated disorders. TCRdb recomputed calls from the 5' RACE reads with MiXCR, one row per CDR3 protein. This table holds tens of thousands of distinct CDR3 sequences, more than 15% found once. Sequencing was done on a sample of PBMCs. These receptor sequences come from a middle-aged woman in good health. CDR3s include the opening cysteine and the closing phenylalanine or tryptophan. Fields, in order: V gene, clone size, D gene, J gene, CDR3 protein, CDR3 DNA. The D gene is left open where the match is weak. Part of the rows lack a size; the others show once, few, many or a class for expanded clones.

TRBV27	many	TRBD2	TRBJ2-1	CASSDGGLPSYNEQFF	TGTGCCAGCTCTGACGGGGGGTTACCCTCCTACAATGAGCAGTTCTTC
TRBV3-1	many	.	TRBJ1-1	CASSHRGAHPEAFF	TGTGCCAGCAGCCATCGGGGGGCGCATCCTGAAGCTTTCTTT
TRBV10-3	.	TRBD1	TRBJ1-2	CAIWSQGATANYGYTF	TGTGCCATCTGGTCACAGGGGGCGACGGCTAACTATGGCTACACCTTC
TRBV7-2	many	.	TRBJ2-5	CASSRHIGTAGKETQYF	TGTGCCAGCAGCCGCCATATAGGGACAGCGGGAAAAGAGACCCAGTACTTC
TRBV7-2	.	.	TRBJ1-1	CASSLGMGPVEAFF	TGTGCCAGCAGCTTAGGAATGGGACCGGTTGAAGCTTTCTTT
TRBV9	many	TRBD2	TRBJ2-2	CASSATSVYTGELFF	TGTGCCAGCAGCGCAACTAGCGTCTACACCGGGGAGCTGTTTTTT
TRBV20-1	many	.	TRBJ2-7	CSASRSGGEQYF	TGCAGTGCATCGAGATCCGGTGGCGAGCAGTACTTC
TRBV28	few	TRBD1	TRBJ1-5	CASSSRDRGNQPQHF	TGTGCCAGCAGCAGCCGGGACAGGGGCAATCAGCCCCAGCATTTT
TRBV28	many	TRBD2	TRBJ2-1	CASSAPTSGGGAYNEQFF	TGTGCCAGCAGTGCCCCAACATCGGGCGGGGGGGCCTACAATGAGCAGTTCTTC
TRBV6-5	many	.	TRBJ1-2	CASSYSYRVNGYTF	TGTGCCAGCAGTTACTCATACCGGGTTAATGGCTACACCTTC
TRBV10-3	many	TRBD1	TRBJ1-1	CAISEVQGRTEAFF	TGTGCCATCAGTGAGGTACAGGGGAGGACTGAAGCTTTCTTT
TRBV4-1	many	TRBD2	TRBJ2-3	CASSVAPPEGGGLIDTQYF	TGCGCCAGCAGCGTAGCTCCCCCCGAAGGCGGGGGTTTAATAGATACGCAGTATTTT
TRBV6-5	many	TRBD1	TRBJ1-4	CASSFGQEGEKLFF	TGTGCCAGCAGTTTTGGACAGGAGGGTGAAAAACTGTTTTTT
TRBV20-1	many	TRBD2	TRBJ2-1	CSARGASGAGNEQFF	TGCAGTGCTAGAGGAGCTAGCGGAGCCGGGAATGAGCAGTTCTTC
TRBV12-3/TRBV12-4	many	TRBD1	TRBJ2-1	CASSSSDRGDEQFF	TGTGCCAGCAGTTCCTCCGACAGGGGCGATGAGCAGTTCTTC
TRBV7-2	once	TRBD1	TRBJ1-2	CASSWTTGGASINYGYTF	TGTGCCAGCAGCTGGACGACAGGGGGCGCGTCGATTAACTATGGCTACACATTC
TRBV7-2	.	TRBD1	TRBJ1-5	CASSGQQGAYQHF	TGTGCCAGCAGCGGACAACAGGGGGCTTACCAGCATTTT
TRBV4-2	many	TRBD2	TRBJ2-1	CASSYSGGANEQFF	TGTGCCAGCAGCTATAGCGGGGGGGCGAATGAGCAGTTCTTC
TRBV7-2	many	.	TRBJ2-3	CASSPSWGDTQYF	TGTGCCAGCAGCCCAAGTTGGGGGGATACGCAGTATTTT
TRBV6-2/TRBV6-3	many	.	TRBJ1-1	CASSVQGRTEAFF	TGTGCCAGCAGTGTTCAGGGGCGAACTGAAGCTTTCTTT
TRBV20-1	.	.	TRBJ1-1	CSASVDRNTEAFF	TGCAGTGCTTCCGTTGATCGGAACACTGAAGCTTTCTTT
TRBV6-5	many	.	TRBJ1-6	CASSYESSYNSPLHF	TGTGCCAGCAGTTACGAGAGCTCCTATAATTCACCCCTCCACTTT
TRBV5-6	many	.	TRBJ2-1	CASSQTRANEDEQFF	TGTGCCAGCAGCCAAACTCGGGCCAACGAGGATGAGCAGTTCTTC
TRBV2	many	TRBD2	TRBJ2-3	CASSDRLAGPRDTQYF	TGTGCCAGCAGTGACCGGCTAGCGGGGCCTCGAGATACGCAGTATTTT
TRBV6-1	many	.	TRBJ2-7	CASSEPGLSYEQYF	TGTGCCAGCAGTGAACCAGGGTTATCCTACGAGCAGTACTTC
TRBV5-1	many	.	TRBJ1-1	CASSLTGIRTEAFF	TGCGCCAGCAGCTTGACAGGGATCCGCACTGAAGCTTTCTTT
TRBV7-2	many	.	TRBJ1-2	CASSPLGRDYGYTF	TGTGCCAGCAGCCCTCTAGGGAGAGACTATGGCTACACCTTC
TRBV20-1	many	.	TRBJ1-4	CSARGKDLRVPTNEKLFF	TGCAGTGCTAGAGGAAAGGACTTAAGGGTTCCAACTAATGAAAAACTGTTTTTT
TRBV12-3/TRBV12-4	.	.	TRBJ2-6	CANSSDLHGANVLTF	TGTGCCAACAGTTCGGACCTACATGGGGCCAACGTCCTGACTTTC
TRBV10-1	many	.	TRBJ1-1	CASSEYRRNTEAFF	TGCGCCAGCAGTGAGTATCGACGGAACACTGAAGCTTTCTTT
TRBV7-2	many	TRBD1	TRBJ1-5	CASSPGGGGNQPQHF	TGTGCCAGCAGCCCAGGGGGCGGGGGCAATCAGCCCCAGCATTTT
TRBV30	few	TRBD1	TRBJ2-7	CAWSAGQAFYEQYF	TGTGCCTGGAGTGCCGGACAGGCGTTCTACGAGCAGTACTTC
TRBV5-1	many	TRBD2	TRBJ2-5	CASSLLAGGEETQYF	TGCGCCAGCAGCTTGTTAGCGGGGGGCGAAGAGACCCAGTACTTC
TRBV3-1	medium-sized	.	TRBJ1-6	CASSQVRGGYNSPLHF	TGTGCCAGCAGCCAAGTGCGGGGAGGTTATAATTCACCCCTCCACTTT
TRBV6-1	many	TRBD1	TRBJ1-2	CASRPDREGGYTF	TGTGCCAGCAGGCCTGACAGGGAGGGTGGCTACACCTTC
TRBV20-1	many	.	TRBJ1-4	CSARAFRDTTNEKLFF	TGCAGTGCTAGAGCTTTCCGGGACACAACTAATGAAAAACTGTTTTTT
TRBV20-1	many	TRBD1	TRBJ1-4	CSARDRDRGNEKLFF	TGCAGTGCTAGGGACCGGGACAGGGGTAATGAAAAACTGTTTTTT
TRBV30	few	TRBD1	TRBJ2-7	CAWSVGQGFQQYF	TGTGCCTGGAGTGTAGGACAGGGGTTTCAGCAGTACTTC